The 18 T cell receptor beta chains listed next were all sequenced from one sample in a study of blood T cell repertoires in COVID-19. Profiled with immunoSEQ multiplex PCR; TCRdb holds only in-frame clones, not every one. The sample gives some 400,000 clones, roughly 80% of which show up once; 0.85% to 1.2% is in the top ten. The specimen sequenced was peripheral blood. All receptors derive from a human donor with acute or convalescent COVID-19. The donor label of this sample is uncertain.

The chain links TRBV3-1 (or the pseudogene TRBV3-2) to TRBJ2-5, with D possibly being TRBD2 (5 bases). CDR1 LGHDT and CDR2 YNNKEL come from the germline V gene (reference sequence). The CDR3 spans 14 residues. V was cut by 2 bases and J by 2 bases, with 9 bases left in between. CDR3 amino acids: CASSQRGSQETQYF. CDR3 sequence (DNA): TGTGCCAGCAGCCAACGGGGTAGTCAAGAGACCCAGTACTTC.

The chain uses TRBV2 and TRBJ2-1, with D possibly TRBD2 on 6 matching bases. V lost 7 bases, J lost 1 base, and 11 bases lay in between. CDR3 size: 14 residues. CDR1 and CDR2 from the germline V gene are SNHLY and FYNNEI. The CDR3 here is CASIETRSYNEQFF. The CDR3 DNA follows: TGTGCCAGCATTGAGACTAGATCCTACAATGAGCAGTTCTTC.

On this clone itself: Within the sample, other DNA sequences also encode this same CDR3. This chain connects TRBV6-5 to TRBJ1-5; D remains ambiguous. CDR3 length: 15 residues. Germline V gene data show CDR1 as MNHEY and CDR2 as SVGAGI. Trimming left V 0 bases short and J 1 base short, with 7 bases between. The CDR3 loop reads CASSYSSRSNQPQHF. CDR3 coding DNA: TGTGCCAGCAGTTACTCGTCGCGGAGCAATCAGCCCCAGCATTTT.

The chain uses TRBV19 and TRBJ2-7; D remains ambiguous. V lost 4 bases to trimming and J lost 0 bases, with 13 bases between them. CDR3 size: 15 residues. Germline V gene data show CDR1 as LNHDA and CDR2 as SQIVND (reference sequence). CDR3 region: CASSTITASSYEQYF. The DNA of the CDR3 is TGTGCCAGTAGTACTATCACAGCATCCTCCTACGAGCAGTACTTC.

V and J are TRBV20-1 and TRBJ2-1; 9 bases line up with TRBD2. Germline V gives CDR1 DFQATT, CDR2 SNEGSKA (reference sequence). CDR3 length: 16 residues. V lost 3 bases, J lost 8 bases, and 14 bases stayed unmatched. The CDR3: CSASGQTTGLAYEQFF. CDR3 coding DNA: TGCAGTGCTAGTGGGCAGACCACGGGACTAGCATATGAGCAGTTCTTC.

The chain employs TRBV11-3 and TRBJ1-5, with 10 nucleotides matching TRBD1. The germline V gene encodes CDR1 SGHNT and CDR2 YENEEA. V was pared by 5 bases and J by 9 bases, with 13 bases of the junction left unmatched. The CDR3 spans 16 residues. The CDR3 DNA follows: TGTGCCAGCAGCGGGCGAGGGACAGGGGATTCACGGCCCCAGCATTTT. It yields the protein CASSGRGTGDSRPQHF.

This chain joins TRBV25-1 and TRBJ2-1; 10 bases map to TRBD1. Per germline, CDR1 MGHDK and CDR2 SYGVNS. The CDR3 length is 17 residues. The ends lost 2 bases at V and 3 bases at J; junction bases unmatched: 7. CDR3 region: CASSEQAGQGGYNEQFF. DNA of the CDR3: TGTGCCAGCAGTGAACAGGCTGGACAGGGGGGCTACAATGAGCAGTTCTTC.

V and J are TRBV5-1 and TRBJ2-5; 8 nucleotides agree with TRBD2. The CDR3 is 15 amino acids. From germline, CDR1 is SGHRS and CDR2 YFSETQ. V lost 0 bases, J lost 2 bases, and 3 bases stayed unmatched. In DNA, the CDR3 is TGCGCCAGCAGCTTGGCTAGCGGGCAACAAGAGACCCAGTACTTC. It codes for CASSLASGQQETQYF.

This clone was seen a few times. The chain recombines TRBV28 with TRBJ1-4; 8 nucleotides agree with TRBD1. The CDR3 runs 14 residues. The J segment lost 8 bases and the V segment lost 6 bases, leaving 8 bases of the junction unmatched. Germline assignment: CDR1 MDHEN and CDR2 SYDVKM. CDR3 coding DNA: TGTGCCAGCAGCTACGACAGGGGCGGGGAAAAACTGTTTTTT. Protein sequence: CASSYDRGGEKLFF. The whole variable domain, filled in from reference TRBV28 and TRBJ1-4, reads DVKVTQSSRYLVKRTGEKVFLECVQDMDHENMFWYRQDPGLGLRLIYFSYDVKMKEKGDIPEGYSVSREKKERFSLILESASTNQTSMYLCASSYDRGGEKLFFGSGTQLSVL.

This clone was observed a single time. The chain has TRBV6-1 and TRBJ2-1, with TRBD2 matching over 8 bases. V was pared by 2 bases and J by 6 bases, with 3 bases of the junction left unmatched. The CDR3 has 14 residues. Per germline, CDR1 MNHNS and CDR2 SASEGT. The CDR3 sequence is CASSEREGSNEQFF. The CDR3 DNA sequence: TGTGCCAGCAGTGAACGGGAGGGTAGCAATGAGCAGTTCTTC.

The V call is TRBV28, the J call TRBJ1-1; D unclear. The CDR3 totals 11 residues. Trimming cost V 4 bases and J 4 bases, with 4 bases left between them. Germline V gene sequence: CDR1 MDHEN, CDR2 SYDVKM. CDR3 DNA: TGTGCCAGCAGTTACAGCACTGAAGCTTTCTTT. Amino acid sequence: CASSYSTEAFF.

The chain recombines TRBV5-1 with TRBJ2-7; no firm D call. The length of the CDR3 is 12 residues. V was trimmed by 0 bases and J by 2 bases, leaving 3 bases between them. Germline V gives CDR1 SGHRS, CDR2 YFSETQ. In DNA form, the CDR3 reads TGCGCCAGCAGCTTGGTAGCCTACGAGCAGTACTTC. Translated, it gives CASSLVAYEQYF.

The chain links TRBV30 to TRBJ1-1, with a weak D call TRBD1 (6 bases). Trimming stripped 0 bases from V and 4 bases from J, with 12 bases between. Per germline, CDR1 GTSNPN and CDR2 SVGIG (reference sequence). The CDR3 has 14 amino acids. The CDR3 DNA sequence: TGTGCCTGGAGTGTCCGAGGGGGTGGCACTGAAGCTTTCTTT. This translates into CAWSVRGGGTEAFF.

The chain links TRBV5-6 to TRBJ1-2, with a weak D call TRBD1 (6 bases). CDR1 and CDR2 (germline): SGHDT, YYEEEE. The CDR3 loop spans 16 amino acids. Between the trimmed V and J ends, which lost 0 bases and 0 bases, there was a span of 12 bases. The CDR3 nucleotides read TGTGCCAGCAGCTTGGACAGGGTGGGAGCTAACTATGGCTACACCTTC. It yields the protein CASSLDRVGANYGYTF.

CDR3 in DNA: TGTGCCAGCAGCCCGCCGGAGGGAGTACGTGGCAATCAGCCCCAGCATTTT. Translation gives CASSPPEGVRGNQPQHF. The rearrangement joins TRBV7-8 to TRBJ1-5; D not resolved. This CDR3 region has 17 residues. V lost 5 bases and J 2 bases, leaving 19 bases between the germline ends. Germline lookup yields CDR1 SGHVS and CDR2 FQNEAQ.

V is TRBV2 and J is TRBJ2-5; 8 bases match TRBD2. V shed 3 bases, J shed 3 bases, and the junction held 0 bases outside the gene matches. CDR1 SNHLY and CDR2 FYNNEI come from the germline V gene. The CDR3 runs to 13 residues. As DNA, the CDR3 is TGTGCCAGCAGTGAGGGACTAGAAGAGACCCAGTACTTC. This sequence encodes CASSEGLEETQYF.

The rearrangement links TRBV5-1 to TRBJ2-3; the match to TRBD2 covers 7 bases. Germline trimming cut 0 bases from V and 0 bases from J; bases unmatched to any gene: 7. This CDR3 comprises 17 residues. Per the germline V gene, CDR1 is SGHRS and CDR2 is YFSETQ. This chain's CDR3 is CASSLGSSSGSTDTQYF. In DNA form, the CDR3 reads TGCGCCAGCAGCTTGGGGTCCTCTAGCGGTAGCACAGATACGCAGTATTTT.

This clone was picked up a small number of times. The CDR3 DNA follows: TGTGCCATCGCCGAGGGGGAAAACAATGAGCAGTTCTTC. Amino acid sequence: CAIAEGENNEQFF. The chain uses TRBV10-3 and TRBJ2-1; D might be TRBD1 (6 bases). Trimming removed 8 bases from V and 5 bases from J, with 13 bases in between. Looked up from germline, CDR1 is ENHRY and CDR2 is SYGVKD. This CDR3 spans 13 amino acids.